These 18 T cell receptor beta chains were sequenced from one sample in a study of CD8 T cells in ankylosing spondylitis. Each CDR3 protein is one row after TCRdb ran MiXCR on the 5' RACE reads. The table includes 250,000 to 400,000 distinct CDR3 sequences, roughly 12% detected once. Sequenced sample: blood, either unsorted or a sorted T cell fraction (not recorded which). The receptors come from a female donor with ankylosing spondylitis or in good health (not recorded which).

This clonotype was detected many times. The chain uses TRBV20-1 and TRBJ2-3, with 11 bases lining up with TRBD2. Per the germline V gene, CDR1 is DFQATT and CDR2 is SNEGSKA (reference sequence). There are 17 residues in the CDR3. Trimming at V came to 2 bases and at J to 4 bases, leaving 11 bases not matched to a gene. This CDR3 reads CSARRPLTSGISDTQYF. The CDR3 DNA is TGCAGTGCTAGACGACCCCTGACTAGCGGGATCTCAGATACGCAGTATTTT.

This clonotype has a count of ten or more. This rearrangement joins TRBV28 to TRBJ2-7; tentatively, D is TRBD2 (7 bases). This CDR3 is 15 amino acids long. Germline V gene lookup returns CDR1 MDHEN and CDR2 SYDVKM. Trimming took 7 bases from V and 2 from J, leaving 18 bases between them. Written as DNA, the CDR3 is TGTGCCAGCAAAGTGGGGGCTAGCGGTACCTACGAGCAGTACTTC. As protein: CASKVGASGTYEQYF. The complete variable domain, with remaining parts taken from reference TRBV28 and TRBJ2-7, reads DVKVTQSSRYLVKRTGEKVFLECVQDMDHENMFWYRQDPGLGLRLIYFSYDVKMKEKGDIPEGYSVSREKKERFSLILESASTNQTSMYLCASKVGASGTYEQYFGPGTRLTVT.

With respect to this clonotype: With a much larger clone just one base away, this may be a read error. J is TRBJ2-7 and V is TRBV27, with 8 bases that match TRBD2. CDR3 length: 16 amino acids. Germline loops: CDR1 MNHEY, CDR2 SMNVEV (reference sequence). CDR3 sequence reads: CASSLRSAGGSYEQSF. DNA of the CDR3: TGTGCCAGCAGTTTAAGATCTGCGGGAGGTTCCTACGAGCAGTCCTTC.

This clonotype showed up many times. The chain joins TRBV5-1 to TRBJ2-7; possible D gene TRBD1, 8 bases. Trimming shortened V by 1 base and J by 2 bases, and 13 bases separated the two germline ends. This CDR3 contains 15 residues. Germline values: CDR1 SGHRS, CDR2 YFSETQ. This chain's CDR3 is CASSLITGGAYEQYF. The CDR3 nucleotides are TGCGCCAGCAGCTTGATAACAGGGGGGGCCTACGAGCAGTACTTC. The full variable domain, in which reference TRBV5-1 and TRBJ2-7 provide the parts outside the CDR3, is KAGVTQTPRYLIKTRGQQVTLSCSPISGHRSVSWYQQTPGQGLQFLFEYFSETQRNKGNFPGRFSGRQFSNSRSEMNVSTLELGDSALYLCASSLITGGAYEQYFGPGTRLTVT.

DNA for the CDR3: TGCAGTGCTAGGAGGCAGGGGGAGACCCAGTACTTC. It yields the protein CSARRQGETQYF. The chain combines TRBV20-1 with TRBJ2-5; a weak D match, TRBD1 (6 bases). Trimming left V 3 bases short and J 5 bases short, with 10 bases between. The CDR3 extends over 12 amino acids. CDR1 is DFQATT and CDR2 is SNEGSKA in the germline V gene (reference sequence).

This clonotype has only a few counts. The chain's CDR3 is CASAGANVLTF. The CDR3 DNA follows: TGTGCCAGTGCCGGGGCCAACGTCCTGACTTTC. This chain joins TRBV6-1 and TRBJ2-6; no clear D gene. With 9 bases removed from V and 4 bases from J, the gap between germline ends came to 4 bases. The CDR3 has 11 amino acids. Germline-derived CDR1 and CDR2 are MNHNS and SASEGT.

This chain joins TRBV4-2 and TRBJ2-5, with a possible D match to TRBD2 (6 bases). Trimming left V 0 bases short and J 2 bases short, with 13 bases between. The CDR3 sequence is 16 residues long. Germline lookup yields CDR1 LGHNA and CDR2 YNFKEQ. CDR3: CASSQDWAGIQETQYF. For the CDR3, the DNA is TGTGCCAGCAGCCAAGATTGGGCGGGGATACAAGAGACCCAGTACTTC.

This clonotype occurred many times. The chain combines TRBV5-1 with TRBJ1-1, with 8 bases fitting TRBD1. The CDR3 sequence is 17 residues long. CDR1 and CDR2 from the germline V gene are SGHRS and YFSETQ. J lost 0 bases, V lost 4 bases, and 11 bases had no gene match. The CDR3 sequence: CASSRTGTLTLNTEAFF. The DNA for the CDR3 is TGCGCCAGCAGCCGGACAGGGACTCTAACCCTGAACACTGAAGCTTTCTTT.

Many counts were recorded for this clonotype. The chain uses TRBV5-1 and TRBJ2-3, with D perhaps matching TRBD1 (6 bases). The germline V gene has CDR1 SGHRS and CDR2 YFSETQ. This CDR3 has 15 amino acids. Deletions cut 0 bases from V and 1 base from J, with 9 bases between. As DNA, the CDR3 is TGCGCCAGCAGCTTGGCCACAGGGCGCACAGATACGCAGTATTTT. Translation: CASSLATGRTDTQYF.

This clonotype was recorded many times. The V gene is TRBV20-1, the J gene TRBJ1-5; 8 positions match TRBD1. CDR3 size: 16 residues. With V trimmed by 2 bases and J by 3 bases, 9 bases remained unmatched. Germline V gives CDR1 DFQATT, CDR2 SNEGSKA (reference sequence). CDR3 in DNA: TGCAGTGCTAGACCTCCCCGGACAGGGAACAATCAGCCCCAGCATTTT. Its protein is CSARPPRTGNNQPQHF.

Ten or more counts support this clonotype. The CDR3 sequence is CSASGTGLPNEQFF. CDR3 DNA: TGCAGTGCTTCGGGGACAGGGTTGCCCAATGAGCAGTTCTTC. This rearrangement joins TRBV20-1 to TRBJ2-1; 9 positions match TRBD1. The length of the CDR3 is 14 residues. Germline assignment: CDR1 DFQATT and CDR2 SNEGSKA (reference sequence). The ends lost 5 bases at V and 6 bases at J; junction bases unmatched: 8.

This clonotype was observed at least ten times. The V call is TRBV12-3 or TRBV12-4, the J call TRBJ2-3, with 9 bases matching TRBD1. After removal of 4 bases from V and 0 bases from J, the junction contained 8 bases not matched to a gene. CDR3 size: 17 residues. CDR3 loop: CASSSPPGQGSTDTQYF. CDR3 bases: TGTGCCAGCAGTTCCCCCCCTGGACAGGGGAGCACAGATACGCAGTATTTT.

This chain links TRBV5-1 with TRBJ1-2, with D perhaps TRBD1 (6 bases). The CDR3 sequence is 14 residues long. Germline CDR1 reads SGHRS; CDR2 reads YFSETQ. The V and J ends lost 4 bases and 2 bases respectively, with 12 bases between them. Here the CDR3 reads CASSNSGGNYGYTF. The CDR3 DNA reads TGCGCCAGCAGCAACTCCGGGGGCAACTATGGCTACACCTTC.

In its sample, this clonotype was seen many times. This rearrangement joins TRBV30 to TRBJ2-3, with 8 nucleotides matching TRBD2. The germline gives CDR1 GTSNPN, CDR2 SVGIG (reference sequence). The length of the CDR3 is 14 residues. The junction had 5 bases not matched to a gene; V was cut back by 1 base and J by 5 bases. CDR3 loop: CAWSGRGAQDTQYF. For the CDR3, the DNA is TGTGCCTGGAGTGGGCGGGGGGCCCAAGATACGCAGTATTTT.

This clonotype was observed many times. The V call is TRBV12-3 or TRBV12-4, the J call TRBJ2-5; D may match TRBD1 or TRBD2 (5 bases each). V shed 6 bases and J shed 2 bases, with 16 bases lying between them. The CDR3 consists of 15 residues. The CDR3 sequence is CASRPGTTPQETQYF. The CDR3 DNA reads TGTGCCAGCAGGCCGGGGACCACCCCTCAAGAGACCCAGTACTTC.

This clonotype was detected a few times. This chain uses TRBV12-3 or TRBV12-4 with TRBJ2-3, with D maybe TRBD2 (5 bases). V shed 6 bases and J shed 4 bases, with 14 bases lying between them. The CDR3 is made up of 14 amino acids. The CDR3, as DNA: TGTGCCAGCAGGGACTCCCGAAACCCAGATACGCAGTATTTT. Translating it yields CASRDSRNPDTQYF.

This clonotype has ten or more counts. The genes are TRBV7-2 and TRBJ2-5, with a tentative D call TRBD1 (6 bases). The CDR3 is 13 amino acids. CDR1 SGHTA and CDR2 FQGNSA come from the germline V gene. V was shortened by 5 bases and J by 0 bases, with 7 bases between the two germline ends. This CDR3 reads CASSDRNQETQYF. The CDR3 DNA sequence: TGTGCCAGCAGCGACAGGAACCAAGAGACCCAGTACTTC.

The CDR3 DNA is TGTGCCAGCAGCTTCCGAACCGGACAGAGCAATCAGCCCCAGCATTTT. Protein sequence: CASSFRTGQSNQPQHF. The chain has TRBV7-2 and TRBJ1-5; possible D gene TRBD1, 6 bases. CDR1 and CDR2 from the germline V gene are SGHTA and FQGNSA. This CDR3 is built from 16 residues. The V end lost 3 bases, the J end lost 1 base, and 13 bases lay between the germline ends.